These 21 T cell receptor beta chains were sequenced from one sample in a study of immune cell composition in non-small cell lung cancer. Assay used: immunoSEQ multiplex PCR; TCRdb lists only in-frame clones, some missing. The data contain 15,000 or so clones, around 69% of them singletons. The sample was lung tumor tissue. These receptors came from a human donor with non-small cell lung cancer.

By its share, this clone is medium-sized. V is TRBV29-1 and J is TRBJ1-4; no definite D call. V was trimmed by 5 bases and J by 7 bases, leaving 26 bases between them. Germline lookup yields CDR1 SQVTM and CDR2 ANQGSEA. This CDR3 has 17 amino acids. The CDR3 region is CSVRRSENALLGEKLFF. CDR3 sequence (DNA): TGCAGCGTTCGGAGGTCCGAGAATGCCCTTCTGGGTGAAAAACTGTTTTTT.

There are a few counts of this clone. The J gene is TRBJ1-1, the V gene TRBV7-2; 9 nucleotides match TRBD1. CDR1 SGHTA and CDR2 FQGNSA come from the germline V gene. The CDR3 contains 15 residues. The J segment lost 0 bases and the V segment lost 5 bases, leaving 4 bases of the junction unmatched. The CDR3 is CASSIRTGVNTEAFF. The CDR3 region has the DNA TGTGCCAGCAGCATCCGGACAGGGGTGAACACTGAAGCTTTCTTT.

In this sample, this clone turned up once. The chain couples TRBV2 to TRBJ2-2; 8 bases map to TRBD2. V lost 8 bases to trimming and J lost 4 bases; unmatched junction nucleotides: 9. This CDR3 contains 15 residues. The germline V gene encodes CDR1 SNHLY and CDR2 FYNNEI. The CDR3 reads CASRRAGAATGELFF. CDR3 DNA sequence: TGTGCCAGCCGCAGAGCGGGGGCCGCCACCGGGGAGCTGTTTTTT.

This clone showed up just a few times. This chain uses TRBV18 with TRBJ1-1; D possibly corresponds to TRBD1 (6 bases). Trimming stripped 5 bases from V and 11 bases from J, with 24 bases between. CDR3 length equals 15 residues. Germline V gene data show CDR1 as KGHSH and CDR2 as LQKENI. CDR3 in amino acids: CASSSQAAGAERAFF. The CDR3 DNA reads TGTGCCAGCTCATCACAAGCAGCAGGGGCGGAAAGGGCTTTCTTT.

This rearrangement joins TRBV21-1 to TRBJ2-7; the table names TRBD1, a call not compared with the DNA. TRBV21-1 is labeled a pseudogene. The CDR3 has 15 residues. The CDR3 is CASSKFGGQAYEQYF. The CDR3, as DNA: TGTGCCAGCAGCAAATTTGGGGGACAGGCCTACGAGCAGTACTTC.

The V and J genes are TRBV27 and TRBJ1-1; 9 bases map to TRBD1. Germline CDR1 and CDR2: MNHEY and SMNVEV (reference sequence). With 6 bases clipped from V and 4 bases from J, the junction kept 0 bases outside the gene matches. CDR3 size: 12 residues. The CDR3 reads CASRDRGTEAFF. The CDR3 DNA is TGTGCCAGCAGGGACAGGGGCACTGAAGCTTTCTTT.

Only a few counts were recorded for this clone. The chain employs TRBV6-5 and TRBJ1-1, with D possibly TRBD1 on 5 matching bases. Germline V gene lookup returns CDR1 MNHEY and CDR2 SVGAGI. The CDR3 sequence is 13 residues long. The ends were cut back, 0 bases at V and 4 bases at J, with 6 bases in the middle. CDR3 in amino acids: CASSYSGGTEAFF. DNA of the CDR3: TGTGCCAGCAGTTACTCCGGGGGCACTGAAGCTTTCTTT.

The chain combines TRBV5-1 with TRBJ2-3; 11 positions match TRBD2. Germline CDR1 and CDR2: SGHRS and YFSETQ. The J segment lost 0 bases and the V segment lost 4 bases, leaving 4 bases of the junction unmatched. CDR3 size: 16 residues. CDR3 coding DNA: TGCGCCAGCAGCAATAGCGGGGGGGTTAGCACAGATACGCAGTATTTT. Translating gives CASSNSGGVSTDTQYF.

The chain carries TRBV4-3 and TRBJ1-2; D possibly corresponds to TRBD1 (5 bases). The CDR3 has 21 residues. CDR1 and CDR2 from the germline V gene are LGHNA and YSLEER. Trimming pared 0 bases from V and 0 bases from J, leaving 26 bases between. The CDR3 is CASSQERSFRGSLSSNYGYTF. The CDR3, as DNA: TGCGCCAGCAGCCAAGAAAGAAGCTTTCGGGGGTCCCTCTCTTCTAACTATGGCTACACCTTC.

The rearrangement uses TRBV19 and TRBJ1-5, with no clear D. Looked up from germline, CDR1 is LNHDA and CDR2 is SQIVND (reference sequence). This CDR3 has 12 amino acids. Trimming removed 9 bases from V and 0 bases from J, with 6 bases in between. The DNA for the CDR3 is TGTGCCAGCGTAGATAGCAATCAGCCCCAGCATTTT. Translation gives CASVDSNQPQHF.

This clone was counted a single time. The chain has TRBV7-2 and TRBJ2-3; D uncertain. CDR1 SGHTA and CDR2 FQGNSA come from the germline V gene. Deletions cut 3 bases from V and 5 bases from J, with 15 bases between. The CDR3 is 15 amino acids. The DNA for the CDR3 is TGTGCCAGCAGCTTCGGCTCTGTAGCACAAGATACGCAGTATTTT. Translated: CASSFGSVAQDTQYF.

The DNA of the CDR3 is TGTGCCAGCAGCTTCCCCGGGGATTTTAATGAGCAGTTCTTC. Amino acids: CASSFPGDFNEQFF. This chain connects TRBV5-4 to TRBJ2-1; TRBD2 might be the D (5 bases). Germline-derived CDR1 and CDR2 are SGHNT and YYREEE (reference sequence). V was trimmed by 2 bases and J by 7 bases, leaving 13 bases between them. This CDR3 is 14 amino acids long. The full variable domain, completed using reference TRBV5-4 and TRBJ2-1, is ETGVTQSPTHLIKTRGQQVTLRCSSQSGHNTVSWYQQALGQGPQFIFQYYREEENGRGNFPPRFSGLQFPNYSSELNVNALELDDSALYLCASSFPGDFNEQFFGPGTRLTVL.

The CDR3 sequence is CASSISGRWGYTF. Written as DNA, the CDR3 is TGTGCCAGTAGTATCTCAGGGCGGTGGGGCTACACCTTC. This chain links TRBV19 with TRBJ1-2, with D maybe TRBD1 (5 bases). Germline values: CDR1 LNHDA, CDR2 SQIVND (reference sequence). Trimming pared 3 bases from V and 8 bases from J, leaving 13 bases between. This CDR3 is built from 13 residues. The variable domain in full, completed from reference TRBV19 and TRBJ1-2, reads DGGITQSPKYLFRKEGQNVTLSCEQNLNHDAMYWYRQDPGQGLRLIYYSQIVNDFQKGDIAEGYSVSREKKESFPLTVTSAQKNPTAFYLCASSISGRWGYTFGSGTRLTVV.

This clone came up a few times. This chain joins TRBV5-1 and TRBJ1-2, with 7 bases lining up with TRBD1. After removal of 4 bases from V and 3 bases from J, the junction contained 12 bases not matched to a gene. CDR3 length equals 16 residues. CDR1 is SGHRS, CDR2 YFSETQ, per germline. The CDR3 is CASSAGAGTEHYGYTF. In DNA, the CDR3 is TGCGCCAGCAGCGCGGGCGCGGGGACAGAGCACTATGGCTACACCTTC.

The genes are TRBV4-2 and TRBJ1-2; 10 bases are a match to TRBD1. J lost 3 bases, V lost 0 bases, and 4 bases had no gene match. Germline-derived CDR1 and CDR2 are LGHNA and YNFKEQ. The CDR3 runs 16 residues. The DNA for the CDR3 is TGTGCCAGCAGCCAAGAGACAGGGGGCGCGTACTATGGCTACACCTTC. This gives the protein CASSQETGGAYYGYTF.

The J gene is TRBJ2-3, the V gene TRBV6-6; possible D gene TRBD1, 6 bases. The V gene lost 5 bases and the J gene lost 2 bases, with 14 bases spanning the gap. This CDR3 spans 15 amino acids. Per germline, CDR1 MNHNY and CDR2 SVGAGI (reference sequence). The CDR3 sequence: CASSPTWTATDTQYF. In DNA, the CDR3 is TGTGCCAGCAGTCCTACTTGGACAGCCACAGATACGCAGTATTTT.

The CDR3 nucleotides are TGTGCCAGCAGCTTTTTGTTCAGGACTAGCGGGGGGCCTAACAATGAGCAGTTCTTC. Amino acid sequence: CASSFLFRTSGGPNNEQFF. The V and J genes are TRBV5-4 and TRBJ2-1; 14 bases are shared with TRBD2. CDR1 is SGHNT and CDR2 is YYREEE in the germline V gene (reference sequence). Germline trimming cut 2 bases from V and 5 bases from J; bases unmatched to any gene: 12. CDR3 length equals 19 residues.

This clone was seen only a few times. This chain joins TRBV5-6 and TRBJ2-7; D call uncertain. The CDR3 is 11 residues long. Germline V lookup: CDR1 SGHDT, CDR2 YYEEEE. The V end was cut by 5 bases, the J end by 6 bases, with 9 bases between. CDR3 protein: CASSYLGEQYF. CDR3 sequence (DNA): TGTGCCAGCAGTTACCTAGGCGAGCAGTACTTC.

This clone has a handful of counts. The rearrangement joins TRBV9 to TRBJ2-2, with 13 positions matching TRBD2. V was clipped by 2 bases and J by 7 bases; unmatched bases: 2. The CDR3 is made up of 15 amino acids. Germline lookup yields CDR1 SGDLS and CDR2 YYNGEE. CDR3 residues: CASSVTSGGHGELFF. The CDR3 DNA sequence: TGTGCCAGCAGCGTGACTAGCGGGGGGCACGGGGAGCTGTTTTTT.

The chain employs TRBV7-3 and TRBJ2-3; TRBD2 agrees at 13 bases. CDR1 SGHTA and CDR2 FQGTGA come from the germline V gene. V was clipped by 4 bases and J by 2 bases; unmatched bases: 12. This CDR3 is built from 19 residues. In DNA, the CDR3 is TGTGCCAGCAGCTCGCCTCCGGGACTAGCGGGACCCTCCACAGATACGCAGTATTTT. Protein sequence: CASSSPPGLAGPSTDTQYF. Looking up the rest from reference TRBV7-3 and TRBJ2-3 gives the full variable domain: GAGVSQTPSNKVTEKGKYVELRCDPISGHTALYWYRQSLGQGPEFLIYFQGTGAADDSGLPNDRFFAVRPEGSVSTLKIQRTERGDSAVYLCASSSPPGLAGPSTDTQYFGPGTRLTVL.

This sequence joins TRBV6-6 and TRBJ1-2; D might be TRBD1 (5 bases). Germline V gene sequence: CDR1 MNHNY, CDR2 SVGAGI (reference sequence). This CDR3 has 14 amino acids. Trimming removed 5 bases at V and 4 bases at J, with 14 bases between. CDR3 loop: CASSPQGGAYGYTF. CDR3 coding DNA: TGTGCCAGCAGTCCCCAGGGAGGGGCCTATGGCTACACCTTC.